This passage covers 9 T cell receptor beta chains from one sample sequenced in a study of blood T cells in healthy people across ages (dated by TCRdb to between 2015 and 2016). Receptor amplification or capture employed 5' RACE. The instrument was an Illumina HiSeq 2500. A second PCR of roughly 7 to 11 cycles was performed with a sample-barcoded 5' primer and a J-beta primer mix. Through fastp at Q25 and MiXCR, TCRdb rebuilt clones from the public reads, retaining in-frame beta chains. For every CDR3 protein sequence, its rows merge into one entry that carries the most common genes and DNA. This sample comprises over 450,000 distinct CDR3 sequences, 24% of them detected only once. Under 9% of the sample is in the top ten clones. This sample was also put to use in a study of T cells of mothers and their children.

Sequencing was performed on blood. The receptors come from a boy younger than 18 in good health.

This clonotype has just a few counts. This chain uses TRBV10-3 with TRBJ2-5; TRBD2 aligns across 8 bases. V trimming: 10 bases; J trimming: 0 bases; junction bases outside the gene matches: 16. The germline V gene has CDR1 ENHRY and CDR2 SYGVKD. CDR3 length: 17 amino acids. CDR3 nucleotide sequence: TGTGCCACCCACTTGGGTAGCGGGGAGTATTACCAAGAGACCCAGTACTTC. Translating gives CATHLGSGEYYQETQYF.

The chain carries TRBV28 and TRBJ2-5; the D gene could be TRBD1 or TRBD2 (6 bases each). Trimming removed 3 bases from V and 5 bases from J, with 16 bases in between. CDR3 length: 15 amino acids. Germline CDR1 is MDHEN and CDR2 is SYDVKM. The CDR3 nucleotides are TGTGCCAGCAGTTTGGGGGGCACGTTCGCGGAGACCCAGTACTTC. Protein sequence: CASSLGGTFAETQYF.

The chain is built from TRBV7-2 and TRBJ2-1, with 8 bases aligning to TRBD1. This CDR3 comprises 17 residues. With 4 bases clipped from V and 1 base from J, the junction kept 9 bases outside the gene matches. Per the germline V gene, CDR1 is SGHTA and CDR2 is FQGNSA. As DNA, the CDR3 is TGTGCCAGCAGCTCCGGGGGCAGGGGGCTTTCCTACAATGAGCAGTTCTTC. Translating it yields CASSSGGRGLSYNEQFF.

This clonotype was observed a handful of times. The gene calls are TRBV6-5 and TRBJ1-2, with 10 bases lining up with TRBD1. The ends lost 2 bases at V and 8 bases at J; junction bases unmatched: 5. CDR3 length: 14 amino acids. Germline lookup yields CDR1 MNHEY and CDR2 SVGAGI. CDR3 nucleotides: TGTGCCAGCAGTTACGAGACAGGGGGCCGAGGCTACACCTTC. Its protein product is CASSYETGGRGYTF.

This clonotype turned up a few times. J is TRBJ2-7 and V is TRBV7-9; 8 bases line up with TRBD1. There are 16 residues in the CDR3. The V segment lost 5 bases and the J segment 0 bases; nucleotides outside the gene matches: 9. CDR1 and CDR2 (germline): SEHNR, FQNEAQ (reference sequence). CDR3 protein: CASSTWTGRVSYEQYF. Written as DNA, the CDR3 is TGTGCCAGCAGCACGTGGACAGGGCGGGTCTCCTACGAGCAGTACTTC.

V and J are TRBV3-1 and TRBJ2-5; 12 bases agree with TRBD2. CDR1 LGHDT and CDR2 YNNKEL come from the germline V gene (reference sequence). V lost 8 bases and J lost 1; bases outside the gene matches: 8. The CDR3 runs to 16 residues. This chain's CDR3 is CASWAGLAGTQETQYF. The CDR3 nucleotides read TGTGCCAGCTGGGCGGGACTAGCGGGCACCCAAGAGACCCAGTACTTC.

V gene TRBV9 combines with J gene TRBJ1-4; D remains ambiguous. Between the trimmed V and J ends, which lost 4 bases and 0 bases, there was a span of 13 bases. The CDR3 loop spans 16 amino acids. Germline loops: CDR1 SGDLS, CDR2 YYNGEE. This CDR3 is CASSPLDLATNEKLFF. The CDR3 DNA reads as TGTGCCAGCAGCCCCCTCGACTTAGCAACTAATGAAAAACTGTTTTTT.

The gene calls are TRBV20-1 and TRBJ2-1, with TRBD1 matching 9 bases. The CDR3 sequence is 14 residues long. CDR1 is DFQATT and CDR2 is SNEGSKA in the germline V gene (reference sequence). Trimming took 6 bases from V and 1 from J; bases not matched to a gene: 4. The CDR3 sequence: CSARQGVSYNEQFF. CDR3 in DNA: TGCAGTGCCAGACAGGGGGTGTCCTACAATGAGCAGTTCTTC.

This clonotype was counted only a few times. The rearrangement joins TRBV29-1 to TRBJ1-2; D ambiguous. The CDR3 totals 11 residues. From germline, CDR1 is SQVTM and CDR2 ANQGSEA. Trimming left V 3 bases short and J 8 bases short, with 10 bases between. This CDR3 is CSVDTNGGYTF. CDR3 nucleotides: TGCAGCGTTGATACTAATGGGGGCTACACCTTC.